This is a list of T cell receptor beta chains from one sample in a study of shared clonotypes between healthy human individuals. Assay: immunoSEQ multiplex PCR; the TCRdb copy retains only in-frame clones and omits some. The data show 2,100,000 or so clones, 95% seen once. The sequenced material came from naive CD4+ T cells sorted from blood. The receptors shown here come from a young man in good health. Each CDR3 is given with its conserved first and last residue. The D gene is left open where the match is weak. Size values are once, few and many counts, or a class for expanded clones, and some rows have none.

j_gene | abundance | d_gene | v_gene | CDR3aa | CDR3nt
TRBJ2-7 | - | - | TRBV7-6 | CASSHGGFYEQYF | TGTGCCAGCAGCCATGGCGGGTTCTACGAGCAGTACTTC
TRBJ2-7 | - | TRBD2 | TRBV6-1 | CASSRGTSGSGEQYF | TGTGCCAGCAGTAGAGGGACTAGCGGGAGTGGCGAGCAGTACTTC
TRBJ2-7 | - | - | TRBV7-2 | CASSSGLGYEQYF | TGTGCCAGCAGCTCGGGCTTAGGCTACGAGCAGTACTTC
TRBJ2-7 | - | - | TRBV7-9 | CASSLVTAGISYEQYF | TGTGCCAGCAGCTTAGTAACGGCAGGGATCTCCTACGAGCAGTACTTC
TRBJ2-1 | - | TRBD2 | TRBV7-2 | CASSTSGRVGEQFF | TGTGCCAGCAGCACCAGCGGGAGGGTGGGTGAGCAGTTCTTC
TRBJ2-1 | once | - | TRBV25-1 | CASTGFGRTNSYNEQFF | TGTGCCAGCACAGGATTCGGGCGGACTAACTCCTACAATGAGCAGTTCTTC
TRBJ1-5 | - | - | TRBV5-8 | CASSLVGEALNQPQHF | TGTGCCAGCAGCTTGGTTGGGGAGGCCCTCAATCAGCCCCAGCATTTT
TRBJ1-5 | few | - | TRBV7-2 | CASSAGRWQPQHF | TGTGCCAGCAGCGCAGGGAGATGGCAGCCCCAGCATTTT
TRBJ2-7 | - | - | TRBV10-2 | CASSDPRTAYEQYF | TGCGCCAGCAGTGACCCGAGGACGGCTTACGAGCAGTACTTC
TRBJ2-7 | - | - | TRBV29-1 | CSVPGTSTYEQYF | TGCAGCGTTCCCGGGACGTCTACCTACGAGCAGTACTTC
TRBJ2-5 | - | - | TRBV30 | CAWSGSLYLETQYF | TGTGCCTGGAGTGGATCCTTGTACTTAGAGACCCAGTACTTC
TRBJ2-3 | - | - | TRBV10-1 | CASSDPGDTDTQYF | TGCGCCAGCAGTGACCCCGGGGACACAGATACGCAGTATTTT
TRBJ2-4 | - | - | TRBV7-2 | CASSPRLGLAKNIQYF | TGTGCCAGCAGCCCGAGGCTCGGTTTAGCCAAAAACATTCAGTACTTC
TRBJ1-1 | - | - | TRBV6-4 | CASRAQGNTEAFF | TGTGCCAGCAGAGCGCAGGGGAACACTGAAGCTTTCTTT
TRBJ2-4 | - | TRBD2 | TRBV10-2 | CASSESTSGGAFIQYF | TGCGCCAGCAGTGAGTCGACTAGCGGGGGGGCTTTCATTCAGTACTTC
TRBJ2-3 | - | TRBD2 | TRBV9 | CASSIRSGASTDTQYF | TGTGCCAGCAGCATTCGGAGCGGGGCAAGCACAGATACGCAGTATTTT
TRBJ1-4 | - | TRBD1 | TRBV28 | CASSFRRTGTGGEKLFF | TGTGCCAGCAGTTTTAGAAGGACAGGGACAGGGGGTGAAAAACTGTTTTTT
TRBJ2-4 | - | - | TRBV2 | CASSESRDGIQYF | TGTGCCAGCAGTGAGTCCAGGGACGGCATTCAGTACTTC
TRBJ1-1 | - | - | TRBV29-1 | CSVSDRKNTEAFF | TGCAGCGTGTCTGACAGGAAAAACACTGAAGCTTTCTTT
TRBJ2-6 | once | - | TRBV7-8 | CASSLIRGANVLTF | TGTGCCAGCAGCTTAATCCGAGGGGCCAACGTCCTGACTTTC
TRBJ1-2 | - | - | TRBV29-1 | CSVTRQEDGYTF | TGCAGCGTCACCCGACAGGAGGACGGCTACACCTTC
TRBJ2-3 | once | TRBD1 | TRBV28 | CASRDRGTDTQYF | TGTGCCAGCCGGGACAGGGGGACAGATACGCAGTATTTT
TRBJ2-5 | - | - | TRBV6-6 | CASSTSGTSQETQYF | TGTGCCAGCAGTACCTCCGGGACAAGCCAAGAGACCCAGTACTTC
TRBJ2-2 | - | TRBD2 | TRBV6-5 | CASRLAGANTGELFF | TGTGCCAGCAGGCTAGCGGGAGCGAACACCGGGGAGCTGTTTTTT
TRBJ1-1 | - | - | TRBV10-3 | CATTGNTEAFF | TGTGCCACAACAGGTAACACTGAAGCTTTCTTT
TRBJ2-7 | - | - | TRBV10-2 | CASRPSGALGEYF | TGCGCCAGCAGGCCCTCGGGCGCCCTCGGGGAGTACTTC
TRBJ2-7 | once | - | TRBV18 | CASSPESLGEQYF | TGTGCCAGCTCACCAGAGAGTTTGGGCGAGCAGTACTTC
TRBJ1-1 | - | TRBD1 | TRBV7-9 | CASSLRGTDVEAFF | TGTGCCAGCAGCTTACGCGGGACAGACGTTGAAGCTTTCTTT
TRBJ2-5 | few | - | TRBV9 | CASSVEGVQETQYF | TGTGCCAGCAGCGTAGAAGGGGTCCAAGAGACCCAGTACTTC
TRBJ1-2 | - | TRBD1 | TRBV5-1 | CASSLGQGDYGYTF | TGCGCCAGCAGCCTCGGACAGGGGGACTATGGCTACACCTTC
TRBJ2-2 | - | TRBD1 | TRBV25-1 | CASSELTGQDGELFF | TGTGCCAGCAGTGAATTGACAGGGCAAGACGGGGAGCTGTTTTTT
TRBJ2-7 | - | TRBD1 | TRBV6-5 | CASSTPGQVYEQYF | TGTGCCAGCAGTACCCCGGGACAGGTCTACGAGCAGTACTTC
TRBJ1-1 | - | - | TRBV11-2 | CASSFTENTEAFF | TGTGCCAGCAGCTTTACAGAGAACACTGAAGCTTTCTTT
TRBJ2-7 | - | TRBD2 | TRBV30 | CAWSSGGYEQYF | TGTGCCTGGAGTTCGGGAGGCTACGAGCAGTACTTC
TRBJ1-5 | once | - | TRBV6-5 | CASRPDSTNQPQHF | TGTGCCAGCAGACCGGACTCAACCAATCAGCCCCAGCATTTT
TRBJ2-2 | once | - | TRBV7-3 | CASSPWTMNTGELFF | TGTGCCAGCAGCCCGTGGACAATGAACACCGGGGAGCTGTTTTTT
TRBJ2-7 | - | - | TRBV29-1 | CSVTGRLYEQYF | TGCAGCGTGACGGGCAGGCTCTACGAGCAGTACTTC
TRBJ2-7 | - | - | TRBV4-1 | CASSLTKAGAYEQYF | TGCGCCAGCAGCCTAACTAAGGCAGGGGCCTACGAGCAGTACTTC
TRBJ1-1 | - | - | TRBV10-3 | CATFKQDLNTEAFF | TGTGCCACCTTTAAACAGGATTTGAACACTGAAGCTTTCTTT
TRBJ2-6 | - | TRBD1 | TRBV28 | CARDSTPQDRRKSSGANVLTF | TGTGCCAGGGATTCTACCCCCCAGGACAGGCGAAAAAGCTCTGGGGCCAACGTCCTGACTTTC
TRBJ1-4 | - | - | TRBV15 | CATSRDRSTNEKLFF | TGTGCCACCAGCAGAGATCGTTCAACTAATGAAAAACTGTTTTTT
TRBJ1-1 | - | - | TRBV6-5 | CASSSPGANTEAFF | TGTGCCAGCAGTTCACCAGGGGCGAACACTGAAGCTTTCTTT
TRBJ2-7 | - | - | TRBV30 | CAWTRRVSYEQYF | TGTGCCTGGACGCGGCGGGTCTCCTACGAGCAGTACTTC
TRBJ1-5 | - | - | TRBV7-2 | CASSLGSGVQPQHF | TGTGCCAGCAGCTTAGGCTCAGGGGTTCAGCCCCAGCATTTT
TRBJ2-7 | - | TRBD1 | TRBV5-1 | CASSLGQVGNEQYF | TGCGCCAGCAGCTTAGGACAGGTGGGCAACGAGCAGTACTTC